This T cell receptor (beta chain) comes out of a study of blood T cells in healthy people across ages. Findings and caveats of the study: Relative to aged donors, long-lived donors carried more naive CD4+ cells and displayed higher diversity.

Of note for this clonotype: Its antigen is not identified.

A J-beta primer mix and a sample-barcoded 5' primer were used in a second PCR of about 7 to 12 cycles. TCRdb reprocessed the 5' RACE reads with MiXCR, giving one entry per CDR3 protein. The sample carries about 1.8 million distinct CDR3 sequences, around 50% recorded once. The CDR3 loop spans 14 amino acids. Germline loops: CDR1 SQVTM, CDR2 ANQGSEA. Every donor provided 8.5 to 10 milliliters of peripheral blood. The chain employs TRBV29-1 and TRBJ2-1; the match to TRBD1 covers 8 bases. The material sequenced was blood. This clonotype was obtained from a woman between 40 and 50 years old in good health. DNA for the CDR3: TGCAGTCACACCGGGACAGGCGCTTACAATGAGCAGTTCTTC. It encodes CSHTGTGAYNEQFF.